This T cell receptor beta chain derives from a study of CD8+ T cells in alopecia areata. Study summary: Transfer of skin from roughly 6-12-month-old C3H/HeJ graft donors with spontaneous alopecia was made to approximately 6-11-week-old female C3H/HeJ mice. Whole-study findings and limits: Sequencing of scalp tissue also captures the resident alphabeta T cells of normal skin. Alopecia totalis/universalis scalp especially showed more expanded CD8+ clones than normal scalp. Patients shared TCRs less clearly than mice did, possibly for HLA-related reasons.

Extracted from the samples, RNA was reverse transcribed into cDNA to serve as the sequencing template. Assay used: immunoSEQ multiplex PCR; TCRdb lists only in-frame clones, some missing. Altogether about 110,000 clones were found in the sample, and no singletons occur. In this sample, this clone turned up a few times. The antigen remains undetermined. Gene names and germline match the mouse. The TCR was taken from a C3H/HeJ mouse with alopecia areata. The mouse line has the MHC haplotype H2-k. Sequenced: lesional skin.

The part of the CDR3 DNA that was read is TGCACCTGCAGTGCAGATTTTGGGGGGGCTGCAGAA. It is translated as CTCSADFGGAAE. The full CDR3 protein reads CTCSADFGGAAETLYF. The chain links TRBV1 to TRBJ2-3; 9 nucleotides align to TRBD2. The read ends 4 residues before the CDR3 terminus; that terminus is restored from the germline J gene. CDR3 size: 16 residues. CDR1 is NSQYPW, CDR2 LRSPGD, per germline (reference sequence). J lost 2 bases, V lost 0 bases, and 3 bases had no gene match.